This T cell receptor (beta chain) was identified in a study of response to subunit inactivated influenza vaccine. The V gene's germline CDR1 is SGHTA and CDR2 FQGTGA. CDR3 length: 14 amino acids. Trimming took 4 bases from V and 2 from J, leaving 10 bases between them. TCRdb redid the calling of the RT-PCR reads with MiXCR, one entry per CDR3 protein. The repertoire includes more than 700,000 distinct CDR3 sequences, about 20% of them detected once, and roughly 10% sits in the top ten. The sequences come from PBMCs from blood, collected roughly 5 days after vaccination. The rearrangement uses TRBV7-3 and TRBJ2-3, with D uncertain. This sequence was found in a man between 50 and 59 years old who received an inactivated influenza vaccine. This CDR3 reads CASSSGRLTDTQYF. The CDR3 coding sequence is TGTGCCAGCAGCTCCGGCAGACTCACAGATACGCAGTATTTT.